The 7 T cell receptor beta chains below were found in one sample sequenced in a study of early T cells in non-severe SARS-CoV-2 infection. TCRdb re-called the 5' RACE reads with MiXCR, one entry per CDR3 protein. The table lists tens of thousands of distinct CDR3 sequences, more than 10% of them singletons, with roughly 1.7% in the top ten. Material for sequencing was whole blood. These receptors were obtained from an adult who was a healthcare worker with PCR-confirmed SARS-CoV-2 infection or an uninfected control (not recorded which).

This clonotype turned up a few times. The gene calls are TRBV6-4 and TRBJ2-3, with no clear D. V lost 3 bases, J lost 4 bases, and 5 bases lay in between. Germline values: CDR1 MRHNA, CDR2 SNTAGT. This CDR3 spans 12 amino acids. CDR3 in amino acids: CASSDRADTQYF. The DNA of the CDR3 is TGTGCCAGCAGTGATAGGGCAGATACGCAGTATTTT.

The chain carries TRBV4-3 and TRBJ1-1, with unresolved D. This CDR3 region has 13 residues. The germline V gene has CDR1 LGHNA and CDR2 YSLEER. V was pared by 3 bases and J by 4 bases, with 9 bases between. DNA for the CDR3: TGCGCCAGCAGCCAGGCGGGGTTCACTGAAGCTTTCTTT. It codes for CASSQAGFTEAFF.

The chain is built from TRBV12-3 or TRBV12-4 and TRBJ2-1; 14 nucleotides agree with TRBD2. The CDR3 extends over 14 amino acids. Losses at the gene ends were 6 bases for V and 7 bases for J; bases not matched to a gene: 2. For the CDR3, the DNA is TGTGCCAGCAGAAGGACTAGCGGGGGGAATGAGCAGTTCTTC. It is translated as CASRRTSGGNEQFF.

The chain is built from TRBV19 and TRBJ1-5; no reliable D call. The CDR3 length is 16 residues. The germline V and J ends were trimmed by 7 bases and 3 bases, with 19 bases remaining between them. The germline CDR1 and CDR2 sequences are LNHDA and SQIVND (reference sequence). The CDR3 DNA follows: TGTGCCAGTACGATAGCAGGTGCAGGAACCAATCAGCCCCAGCATTTT. Translated: CASTIAGAGTNQPQHF.

The chain is built from TRBV7-9 and TRBJ2-1; no clear D. The germline V gene has CDR1 SEHNR and CDR2 FQNEAQ (reference sequence). This CDR3 spans 13 amino acids. V lost 5 bases and J 2 bases, leaving 7 bases between the germline ends. CDR3 nucleotide sequence: TGTGCCAGCAGCCCCAGGACCTACAATGAGCAGTTCTTC. This codes for CASSPRTYNEQFF. The full variable domain, with the rest looked up from reference TRBV7-9 and TRBJ2-1, is DTGVSQNPRHKITKRGQNVTFRCDPISEHNRLYWYRQTLGQGPEFLTYFQNEAQLEKSRLLSDRFSAERPKGSFSTLEIQRTEQGDSAMYLCASSPRTYNEQFFGPGTRLTVL.

This clonotype has a count of ten or more. V usage is TRBV10-3 and J usage is TRBJ1-1; 12 bases line up with TRBD1. The CDR3 has 17 amino acids. The germline CDR1 and CDR2 sequences are ENHRY and SYGVKD. Losses at the gene ends were 6 bases for V and 1 base for J; bases not matched to a gene: 9. The CDR3 protein is CAISGTGGSGRNTEAFF. As DNA, the CDR3 is TGTGCCATCAGCGGGACAGGGGGCTCCGGAAGGAACACTGAAGCTTTCTTT.

This chain uses TRBV5-5 with TRBJ1-1; D uncertain. V lost 0 bases and J lost 5, with 14 bases in between. The CDR3 is 15 amino acids. Per germline, CDR1 SGHKS and CDR2 YYEKEE (reference sequence). CDR3 loop: CASSLEGGWLTEAFF. The CDR3 region has the DNA TGTGCCAGCAGCTTGGAAGGAGGGTGGTTGACTGAAGCTTTCTTT.